Sequencing of this T cell receptor (beta chain) was carried out in a study of blood T cell repertoires in COVID-19. At the level of the study: COVID-19 samples collected from the United States, Italy and Spain covered acute and convalescent phases. Nucleic acid was either cDNA or gDNA, and it came from T cells, B-cell-depleted T cells, or PBMCs.

In the authors' workflow: Quantification of nucleated cells was approximated via reference gene primer amplification. Some clones are missing from TCRdb's copy, which holds only in-frame ones; the method was immunoSEQ multiplex PCR. V, J and clone size were drawn from that table, and D and trimming were deduced from the DNA. The sample gives 200,000 or so clones, just over 85% of which show up once; roughly 4.1% is in the top ten. CDR3 length equals 19 residues. With 6 bases removed from V and 0 bases from J, the gap between germline ends came to 22 bases. CDR1 is SGHNT and CDR2 is YYREEE in the germline V gene (reference sequence).

The gene calls are TRBV5-4 and TRBJ1-6; TRBD1 might be the D (6 bases). The TCR sequence derives from a man aged 50 or older with acute or convalescent COVID-19. Source material: peripheral blood. CDR3 in amino acids: CASNPGPGQGHSYNSPLHF. CDR3 bases: TGTGCCAGCAACCCAGGACCGGGGCAGGGACACTCCTATAATTCACCCCTCCACTTT.